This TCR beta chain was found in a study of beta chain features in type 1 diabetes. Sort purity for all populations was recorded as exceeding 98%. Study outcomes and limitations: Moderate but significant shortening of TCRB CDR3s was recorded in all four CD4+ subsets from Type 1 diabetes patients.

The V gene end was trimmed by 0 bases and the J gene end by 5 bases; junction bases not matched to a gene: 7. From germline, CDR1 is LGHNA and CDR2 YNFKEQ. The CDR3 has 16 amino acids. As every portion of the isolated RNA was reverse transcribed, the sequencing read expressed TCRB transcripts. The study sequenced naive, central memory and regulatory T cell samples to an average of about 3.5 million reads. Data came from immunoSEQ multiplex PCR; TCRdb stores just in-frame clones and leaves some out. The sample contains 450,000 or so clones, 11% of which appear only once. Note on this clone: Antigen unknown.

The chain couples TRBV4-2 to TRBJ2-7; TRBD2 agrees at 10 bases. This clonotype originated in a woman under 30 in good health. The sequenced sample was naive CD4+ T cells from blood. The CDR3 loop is CASSQEQSSGSNEQYF. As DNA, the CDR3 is TGTGCCAGCAGCCAAGAGCAGTCTAGCGGGAGCAACGAGCAGTACTTC.